The 16 T cell receptor beta chains listed next were all sequenced from one sample in a study of cytomegalovirus exposure and HLA in healthy donors. This PCR relied on a set of 60 Vbeta primers and 13 Jbeta primers. Repertoires were generated with immunoSEQ multiplex PCR, while TCRdb's copy carries only in-frame clones and drops some. The sample lists around 250,000 clones, approximately 80% occurring once. The material sequenced was PBMCs. The receptors were gathered from a woman aged 55-70 years in good health and CMV-seropositive.

The V and J genes are TRBV7-9 and TRBJ2-1; a possible D gene is TRBD2 (6 bases). The CDR3 is 14 amino acids. V was clipped by 10 bases and J by 5 bases, with 18 bases between them. Germline V gives CDR1 SEHNR, CDR2 FQNEAQ (reference sequence). This chain's CDR3 is CATTGPRGNNEQFF. The CDR3 DNA reads TGTGCCACCACCGGACCCCGCGGGAACAATGAGCAGTTCTTC.

Only a few counts were recorded for this clone. The genes are TRBV7-9 and TRBJ2-5, with TRBD1 identical over 9 bases. The CDR3 has 16 amino acids. Unmatched junction bases numbered 8, after V lost 2 bases and J lost 4 bases. The germline V gene has CDR1 SEHNR and CDR2 FQNEAQ (reference sequence). CDR3 nucleotides: TGTGCCAGCAGCTTAATGGGGACAGGGTTCGGAGAGACCCAGTACTTC. Translated: CASSLMGTGFGETQYF.

This chain links TRBV5-6 with TRBJ1-2; 9 bases are shared with TRBD1. V was pared by 3 bases and J by 3 bases, with 3 bases of the junction left unmatched. Germline CDR1 SGHDT, CDR2 YYEEEE. The length of the CDR3 is 14 residues. The CDR3 bases are TGTGCCAGCAGCTCCCGGGACAGGGACTATGGCTACACCTTC. Its translation: CASSSRDRDYGYTF.

This clone was counted only a few times. This sequence joins TRBV27 and TRBJ2-7; D unclear. The CDR3 sequence is 16 residues long. The V and J ends lost 2 bases and 2 bases respectively, with 16 bases between them. The germline V gene encodes CDR1 MNHEY and CDR2 SMNVEV (reference sequence). CDR3 in amino acids: CASSLGPQVGPYEQYF. In DNA, the CDR3 is TGTGCCAGCAGTTTAGGGCCCCAGGTTGGGCCCTACGAGCAGTACTTC.

The chain joins TRBV6-6 to TRBJ2-7; 10 bases line up with TRBD1. Germline CDR1 and CDR2: MNHNY and SVGAGI (reference sequence). V shed 6 bases, J shed 0 bases, and the junction held 8 bases outside the gene matches. The CDR3 has 16 amino acids. This chain's CDR3 is CASRETGGQSSYEQYF. The DNA for the CDR3 is TGTGCCAGCAGGGAGACAGGGGGCCAAAGCTCCTACGAGCAGTACTTC.

The chain links TRBV5-1 to TRBJ2-5; 10 bases fit TRBD1. J lost 5 bases, V lost 5 bases, and 12 bases had no gene match. The CDR3 length is 16 residues. Germline assignment: CDR1 SGHRS and CDR2 YFSETQ. The CDR3 sequence: CASRIGDRGFRETQYF. The CDR3 nucleotides read TGCGCCAGCAGGATCGGGGACAGGGGCTTTCGGGAGACCCAGTACTTC.

The rearrangement joins TRBV9 to TRBJ2-7; 11 bases line up with TRBD1. Germline CDR1 is SGDLS and CDR2 is YYNGEE. This CDR3 has 14 amino acids. The V and J ends lost 4 bases and 3 bases, in that order; junction bases with no gene match: 3. CDR3 sequence: CASSSGTGGYEQYF. The CDR3 bases are TGTGCCAGCAGCTCAGGGACAGGGGGCTACGAGCAGTACTTC.

The rearrangement links TRBV9 to TRBJ2-5, with D possibly being TRBD1 (6 bases). From germline, CDR1 is SGDLS and CDR2 YYNGEE. The CDR3 consists of 16 residues. V lost 2 bases to trimming and J lost 5 bases, with 19 bases between them. Here the CDR3 reads CASSVRLGQSFETQYF. CDR3 DNA sequence: TGTGCCAGCAGCGTCCGACTTGGACAGTCGTTTGAGACCCAGTACTTC.

The V call is TRBV6-1, the J call TRBJ1-1; D is ambiguous. Germline V gene sequence: CDR1 MNHNS, CDR2 SASEGT. V dropped 2 bases and J dropped 3 bases, with 7 bases sitting between them. This CDR3 is built from 13 residues. This CDR3 reads CASSENRDTEAFF. CDR3 DNA sequence: TGTGCCAGCAGTGAAAACCGGGACACTGAAGCTTTCTTT.

This clone came up a few times. V is TRBV7-3 and J is TRBJ2-6; 8 bases are shared with TRBD2. V lost 5 bases, J lost 0 bases, and 12 bases stayed unmatched. The CDR3 covers 19 residues. In germline, CDR1 is SGHTA, CDR2 FQGTGA. The CDR3 nucleotides are TGTGCCAGCAGCCGCTCCTTTAGCGGGACGCGCTCTGGGGCCAACGTCCTGACTTTC. It is translated as CASSRSFSGTRSGANVLTF.

This chain uses TRBV7-9 with TRBJ2-2; D is undetermined. Germline V gene data show CDR1 as SEHNR and CDR2 as FQNEAQ (reference sequence). V lost 3 bases to trimming and J lost 3 bases, with 8 bases between them. The CDR3 contains 14 residues. CDR3 sequence (DNA): TGTGCCAGCAGCTTCAGACTCGACACCGGGGAGCTGTTTTTT. Protein: CASSFRLDTGELFF.

The CDR3 nucleotides are TGTGCCAGCAGCCTCCCGCTAGCGGGAGTTTCCCACGAGCAGTACTTC. Protein: CASSLPLAGVSHEQYF. This sequence joins TRBV7-9 and TRBJ2-7; 10 nucleotides align to TRBD2. CDR1 SEHNR and CDR2 FQNEAQ come from the germline V gene (reference sequence). V gave up 5 bases and J gave up 5 bases; unmatched junction bases: 12. The CDR3 is made up of 16 amino acids.

The genes are TRBV6-5 and TRBJ2-1; 10 positions agree with TRBD1. The CDR3 extends over 14 amino acids. Per germline, CDR1 MNHEY and CDR2 SVGAGI. V was pared by 2 bases and J by 6 bases, with 1 base of the junction left unmatched. CDR3 sequence reads: CASSYGTGVNEQFF. CDR3 DNA: TGTGCCAGCAGTTACGGGACAGGGGTCAATGAGCAGTTCTTC.

The DNA of the CDR3 is TGTGCCAGCTCACCGAAACTCCTTGAGGGGGCTTGGTCCTATGGCTACACCTTC. Translation: CASSPKLLEGAWSYGYTF. This chain links TRBV18 with TRBJ1-2; 7 nucleotides match TRBD1. The CDR3 runs 18 residues. V trimming: 3 bases; J trimming: 4 bases; junction bases outside the gene matches: 17. Germline loops: CDR1 KGHSH, CDR2 LQKENI.

DNA for the CDR3: TGTGCCAGCAGCGTAACGAGGGAGAATTCACCCCTCCACTTT. Amino acid sequence: CASSVTRENSPLHF. The chain links TRBV9 to TRBJ1-6; no definite D call. Trimming left V 1 base short and J 7 bases short, with 9 bases between. CDR3 length: 14 amino acids. In germline, CDR1 is SGDLS, CDR2 YYNGEE.

The CDR3 DNA follows: TGTGCCAGCCAGGGGGGAGTGGATACGCAGTATTTT. This gives the protein CASQGGVDTQYF. The gene calls are TRBV2 and TRBJ2-3, with D tentatively TRBD1 (7 bases). In germline, CDR1 is SNHLY, CDR2 FYNNEI. The CDR3 loop spans 12 amino acids. The V and J ends lost 8 bases and 6 bases respectively, with 12 bases between them.